This T cell receptor (beta chain) derives from a study of technical replicates of blood from a handful of donors. Profiling relied on immunoSEQ multiplex PCR, and the TCRdb table lists in-frame clones only, not all of them. The sample has about 60,000 clones; around 87% are singletons. This CDR3 has 13 residues. Trimming took 4 bases from V and 12 from J, leaving 14 bases between them. CDR1 is SGDLS, CDR2 YYNGEE, per germline. The rearrangement joins TRBV9 to TRBJ1-6; the D is unclear. Sequenced input: PBMCs. The sequence was collected from a human donor in good health. Some clones in this sample may be carry-over from other donors' samples. CDR3 sequence (DNA): TGTGCCAGCAGCCCCCACTTGGAGGAACCCCTCCACTTT. Translated: CASSPHLEEPLHF.